The next 18 T cell receptor beta chains were all read from a single sample in a study of blood T cells in healthy people across ages. Next came a second PCR, run for about 7 to 12 cycles, which used a sample-barcoded 5' primer along with a J-beta primer mix. TCRdb recomputed calls from the 5' RACE reads with MiXCR, one row per CDR3 protein. The sample yields 1.5 million to 2 million distinct CDR3 sequences, around 48% seen once. Material for sequencing was blood. Receptor source: a woman in her 40s in good health.

The chain recombines TRBV28 with TRBJ2-7; 10 positions match TRBD1. Germline CDR1 and CDR2: MDHEN and SYDVKM. The CDR3 is made up of 15 amino acids. V trimming: 6 bases; J trimming: 2 bases; junction bases outside the gene matches: 7. As DNA, the CDR3 is TGTGCCAGCAGGCGGACCGGGACAGGGGCCTACGAGCAGTACTTC. Encoded protein: CASRRTGTGAYEQYF.

The chain combines TRBV7-2 with TRBJ2-5; either TRBD1 or TRBD2 may fit D (5 bases each). V shed 4 bases and J shed 4 bases, with 13 bases lying between them. The germline gives CDR1 SGHTA, CDR2 FQGNSA. This CDR3 has 14 residues. DNA of the CDR3: TGTGCCAGCAGCTATATGGGACGAGGAGAGACCCAGTACTTC. It specifies CASSYMGRGETQYF. Filled out from reference TRBV7-2 and TRBJ2-5, the complete variable domain reads GAGVSQSPSNKVTEKGKDVELRCDPISGHTALYWYRQSLGQGLEFLIYFQGNSAPDKSGLPSDRFSAERTGGSVSTLTIQRTQQEDSAVYLCASSYMGRGETQYFGPGTRLLVL.

CDR3 coding DNA: TGCGCCAGCAGTGAGCCGGGACAGGGTCGTCGGGGCTACACCTTC. It encodes CASSEPGQGRRGYTF. J is TRBJ1-2 and V is TRBV10-2, with 9 positions matching TRBD1. The CDR3 consists of 15 residues. CDR1 WSHSY and CDR2 SAAADI come from the germline V gene. The V gene end was trimmed by 2 bases and the J gene end by 8 bases; junction bases not matched to a gene: 9.

V usage is TRBV12-3 or TRBV12-4 and J usage is TRBJ2-3; 7 bases match TRBD2. Unmatched junction bases numbered 6, after V lost 2 bases and J lost 1 base. This CDR3 is 16 amino acids long. CDR3 loop: CASSLPPGGGTDTQYF. The DNA for the CDR3 is TGTGCCAGCAGTTTACCCCCTGGGGGGGGCACAGATACGCAGTATTTT.

V and J are TRBV20-1 and TRBJ2-1; possible D gene TRBD1, 6 bases. The CDR3 runs 13 residues. Germline CDR1 reads DFQATT; CDR2 reads SNEGSKA (reference sequence). Trimming removed 2 bases at V and 5 bases at J, with 10 bases between. CDR3 nucleotides: TGCAGTGCTAGAAATACAGGGAACAATGAGCAGTTCTTC. Protein product: CSARNTGNNEQFF.

The chain recombines TRBV20-1 with TRBJ2-7; a possible D gene is TRBD2 (5 bases). V was trimmed by 0 bases and J by 7 bases, leaving 16 bases between them. Germline V gene sequence: CDR1 DFQATT, CDR2 SNEGSKA (reference sequence). CDR3 length: 14 amino acids. Written as DNA, the CDR3 is TGCAGTGCTAGAGATCAAAAGGGAGTTGGAGAGCAGTACTTC. Its protein is CSARDQKGVGEQYF.

In regard to this clonotype: At one boundary the junction diverges from the germline segment, which might be a read error. This chain connects TRBV6-5 to TRBJ2-5, with D tentatively TRBD2 (6 bases). Germline V gene lookup returns CDR1 MNHEY and CDR2 SVGAGI. The CDR3 totals 15 residues. The CDR3 region is CASSHRGLQGETRYF. The CDR3 nucleotides read TGTGCCAGCAGCCACCGGGGACTCCAAGGAGAGACCCGGTACTTC.

This chain uses TRBV4-1 with TRBJ1-4; D uncertain. Germline values: CDR1 MGHRA, CDR2 YSYEKL. The V and J ends lost 3 bases and 4 bases respectively, with 12 bases between them. This CDR3 has 15 amino acids. In DNA, the CDR3 is TGCGCCAGCAGCCACCCCGGACGGTATAATGAAAAACTGTTTTTT. It yields the protein CASSHPGRYNEKLFF.

This chain uses TRBV18 with TRBJ2-7; D possibly matches TRBD1 or TRBD2 (5 bases each). The length of the CDR3 is 16 residues. With 2 bases removed from V and 5 bases from J, the gap between germline ends came to 19 bases. Germline V gene data show CDR1 as KGHSH and CDR2 as LQKENI. The CDR3, as DNA: TGTGCCAGCTCACCAAGGCCAGGGACGACACCCAACGAGCAGTACTTC. Encoded protein: CASSPRPGTTPNEQYF.

There are a few counts of this clonotype. The V call is TRBV7-9, the J call TRBJ2-7; D may correspond to TRBD1 or TRBD2 (6 bases each). In germline, CDR1 is SEHNR, CDR2 FQNEAQ (reference sequence). The CDR3 extends over 14 amino acids. Trimming removed 6 bases at V and 3 bases at J, with 15 bases between. The CDR3 DNA sequence: TGTGCCAGCAGAAGTGGGGGCGGGGACTACGAGCAGTACTTC. Amino acids: CASRSGGGDYEQYF.

This clonotype has more than one count but fewer than ten. The V call is TRBV4-1, the J call TRBJ2-6; D possibly uses TRBD1 or TRBD2 (5 bases each). V lost 3 bases and J 1 base, leaving 19 bases between the germline ends. From germline, CDR1 is MGHRA and CDR2 YSYEKL. The CDR3 length is 19 residues. CDR3 DNA: TGCGCCAGCAGCCACCCCCCCAGGGATGGAGGTTCTGGGGCCAACGTCCTGACTTTC. It yields the protein CASSHPPRDGGSGANVLTF.

This clonotype appeared a single time. The DNA for the CDR3 is TGTGCCAGCAGCGTGGGACAGGGGGTAACAGATACGCAGTATTTT. Translation: CASSVGQGVTDTQYF. The J gene is TRBJ2-3, the V gene TRBV9; the match to TRBD1 covers 11 bases. The V gene end was trimmed by 2 bases and the J gene end by 3 bases; junction bases not matched to a gene: 2. The CDR3 has 15 residues. Germline-derived CDR1 and CDR2 are SGDLS and YYNGEE.

This clonotype was seen at least ten times. This sequence joins TRBV24-1 and TRBJ2-3, with D uncertain. This CDR3 has 16 residues. Trimming removed 3 bases from V and 0 bases from J, with 12 bases in between. Germline CDR1 and CDR2: KGHDR and SFDVKD. Here the CDR3 reads CATSDPDPRSTDTQYF. DNA of the CDR3: TGTGCCACCAGTGATCCAGACCCCCGGAGCACAGATACGCAGTATTTT.

This chain joins TRBV11-2 and TRBJ2-5; the D gene is possibly TRBD1 (5 bases). The CDR3 length is 16 residues. Germline V gene sequence: CDR1 SGHAT, CDR2 FQNNGV. V gave up 5 bases and J gave up 4 bases, with 20 bases separating them. The CDR3 bases are TGTGCCAGCAGCCACCAGGGCCTTCTAAATGCAGAGACCCAGTACTTC. It translates to CASSHQGLLNAETQYF.

The chain is built from TRBV29-1 and TRBJ1-1; D perhaps matches TRBD1 (5 bases). V lost 0 bases, J lost 4 bases, and 9 bases lay in between. Germline V gene lookup returns CDR1 SQVTM and CDR2 ANQGSEA. The CDR3 spans 13 residues. The CDR3 reads CSVEDLGGTEAFF. The CDR3 region has the DNA TGCAGCGTTGAAGATCTGGGGGGCACTGAAGCTTTCTTT.

This clonotype was detected a few times. The chain links TRBV29-1 to TRBJ2-1; 9 bases map to TRBD2. Germline V lookup: CDR1 SQVTM, CDR2 ANQGSEA. The ends lost 6 bases at V and 5 bases at J; junction bases unmatched: 11. The CDR3 runs 15 residues. DNA of the CDR3: TGCAGCGTCCCGTTGGCGGGGGGGCCGAACAATGAGCAGTTCTTC. As protein: CSVPLAGGPNNEQFF.

The rearrangement links TRBV11-2 to TRBJ2-1, with 7 bases matching TRBD1. V lost 5 bases to trimming and J lost 0 bases; unmatched junction nucleotides: 7. CDR1 and CDR2 (germline): SGHAT, FQNNGV. This CDR3 spans 16 amino acids. CDR3: CASSILGQASYNEQFF. The CDR3, as DNA: TGTGCCAGCAGCATACTTGGACAGGCCTCCTACAATGAGCAGTTCTTC.

The chain is built from TRBV3-1 and TRBJ2-1, with TRBD2 matching over 7 bases. Germline CDR1 LGHDT, CDR2 YNNKEL (reference sequence). V lost 0 bases and J lost 7; bases outside the gene matches: 6. The CDR3 loop spans 15 amino acids. The CDR3 region has the DNA TGTGCCAGCAGCCAAGACTTGGGGAGGGCGAATGAGCAGTTCTTC. It translates to CASSQDLGRANEQFF.